The T cell receptor beta chain under discussion was sequenced for a study of T cell responses to AZD1222 COVID-19 vaccine. The data were produced by immunoSEQ multiplex PCR, yet TCRdb's version contains in-frame clones alone and is incomplete. In the table there are 200,000 or so clones, approximately 94% of which are singletons. Study results and caveats: Donors, mostly white British, included more females; clonal diversity was possibly underestimated. A rise in Spike-specific TCR breadth and depth followed two AZD1222 doses.

Concerning this clone itself: Its antigen remains unknown.

The receptor was derived from an adult in good health. This sample comprised peripheral blood, obtained on day 0 of AZD1222 vaccination.

In nucleotides, the CDR3 is TGCGCCAGCAGCTTGCGGTTGCAGGGGGCGAGCTCCTATAATTCACCCCTCCACTTT. Translated: CASSLRLQGASSYNSPLHF. J is TRBJ1-6 and V is TRBV5-1, with TRBD1 matching over 8 bases. Germline V gives CDR1 SGHRS, CDR2 YFSETQ. The CDR3 has 19 amino acids. J gave up 0 bases and V 1 base, and 9 bases lay outside the gene matches.